This is a list of T cell receptor beta chains from one sample in a study of blood T cell repertoires in COVID-19. Libraries were prepared by immunoSEQ multiplex PCR; TCRdb keeps only in-frame clonotypes and omits some of them. The table has approximately 89,000 clones, roughly 92% seen once. Sequenced: peripheral blood. These receptor sequences come from a woman between 55 and 75 years old with active COVID-19. Each CDR3 is given with its conserved first and last residue. Each record gives: D gene, V gene, clone size, J gene, CDR3 DNA, CDR3 protein. The D gene is left open where the match is weak. Clone size, where shown, is once, few, many, or a class for clones that have expanded.

-	TRBV6-5	-	TRBJ1-6	TGTGCCAGCAGTTATCAGGGGAACAATTCACCCCTCCACTTT	CASSYQGNNSPLHF
-	TRBV19	-	TRBJ1-3	TGTGCCAGTAGTATTACAGGGAACTCTGGAAACACCATATATTTT	CASSITGNSGNTIYF
TRBD2	TRBV6-4	-	TRBJ2-1	TGTGCCAGCAGTGACTCGGCAAGCGGGGAGTACAATGAGCAGTTCTTC	CASSDSASGEYNEQFF
TRBD1	TRBV6-6	few	TRBJ2-1	TGTGCCAGCAGGGACCGACAGGGGGGCTCCTACAATGAGCAGTTCTTC	CASRDRQGGSYNEQFF
TRBD1	TRBV3-1/TRBV3-2	-	TRBJ2-7	TGTGCCAGCAGCCAAGGTTGGGACAGGGGGACCTACGAGCAGTACTTC	CASSQGWDRGTYEQYF
-	TRBV7-2	-	TRBJ2-3	TGTGCCAGCAGCTTGACAGGGACTAGCACAGATACGCAGTATTTT	CASSLTGTSTDTQYF
-	TRBV19	-	TRBJ1-1	TGTGCCAGTAGCCTCAGGGGCCGCGACGATGAAGCTTTCTTT	CASSLRGRDDEAFF
TRBD1	TRBV19	-	TRBJ1-3	TGTGCCAGTAGGACAGGGGGACCTGGAAACACCATATATTTT	CASRTGGPGNTIYF
TRBD1	TRBV27	-	TRBJ2-2	TGTGCCAGCAGTTTCTCGACAGGGGGCACCGGGGAGCTGTTTTTT	CASSFSTGGTGELFF
-	TRBV7-8	-	TRBJ2-6	TGTGCCACCCGACAGGATCTATTTTCTGGGGCCAACGTCCTGACTTTC	CATRQDLFSGANVLTF
-	TRBV28	-	TRBJ1-1	TGTGCCAGCAGTTCCACAGGGTGGACTGAAGCTTTCTTT	CASSSTGWTEAFF
TRBD2	TRBV5-1	-	TRBJ2-7	TGCGCCAGCAGCCCCACACCGGGAGCGGGGGGTACTCTTTACGAGCAGTACTTC	CASSPTPGAGGTLYEQYF
TRBD2	TRBV28	-	TRBJ2-3	TGTGCCAGCAGACCACTAGCGGGAGGGCGAGATACGCAGTATTTT	CASRPLAGGRDTQYF
-	TRBV28	-	TRBJ1-5	TGTGCCAGCAGTTTACGGGGGAGGAGCAATCAGCCCCAGCATTTT	CASSLRGRSNQPQHF
TRBD1	TRBV28	-	TRBJ1-5	TGTGCCAGCAGGGGGACAGGGGGTTACAATCAGCCCCAGCATTTT	CASRGTGGYNQPQHF
-	TRBV6-6	-	TRBJ2-7	TGTGCCAGCAGTCGACAGAGACTCTACGAGCAGTACTTC	CASSRQRLYEQYF
TRBD1	TRBV24-1	-	TRBJ2-3	TGTGCCACCAGTGATTCGGACAGGGTTCGGAGCACAGATACGCAGTATTTT	CATSDSDRVRSTDTQYF
TRBD1	TRBV5-1	-	TRBJ1-4	TGCGCCAGCAGAAGACAGGGTGGGTCAACTAATGAAAAACTGTTTTTT	CASRRQGGSTNEKLFF
-	TRBV2	-	TRBJ1-5	TGTGCCAGCAGTGAAGGTTCGTCAGGGGATAATCAGCCCCAGCATTTT	CASSEGSSGDNQPQHF
-	TRBV2	-	TRBJ1-1	TGTGCCAGCACCCGCGGAGGCCAGATTGAAGCTTTCTTT	CASTRGGQIEAFF
TRBD2	TRBV4-3	-	TRBJ2-1	TGCGCCAGCAGCCAACAGTATACTAGCGGGGGCAATGAGCAGTTCTTC	CASSQQYTSGGNEQFF
TRBD2	TRBV10-1	-	TRBJ2-1	TGCGCCAGCAGTGGGGCCGGAATCAGCGGGGGGGCCCTTGAGCAGTTCTTC	CASSGAGISGGALEQFF
-	TRBV11-2	-	TRBJ2-5	TGTGCCAGCAGCTTAGATTATCGGGGTTTGGGAGACCAAGAGACCCAGTACTTC	CASSLDYRGLGDQETQYF
-	TRBV18	-	TRBJ2-7	TGTGCCAGCTCACCCGAGGGGGCGGGAGAGCAGTACTTC	CASSPEGAGEQYF
TRBD1	TRBV28	-	TRBJ1-5	TGTGCCAGCAGTCTGACTGCTCCAAGGGGGCACAGCAATCAGCCCCAGCATTTT	CASSLTAPRGHSNQPQHF
-	TRBV28	once	TRBJ2-5	TGTGCCAGCAGTTTATGGGACTCACAAGAGACCCAGTACTTC	CASSLWDSQETQYF
-	TRBV18	-	TRBJ2-7	TGTGCCAGCTCACTTCAGGGTTCCTACGAGCAGTACTTC	CASSLQGSYEQYF
TRBD1	TRBV6-6	-	TRBJ2-7	TGTGCCAGCAGACAGGGGGTAGGTGCCTACGAGCAGTACTTC	CASRQGVGAYEQYF
TRBD1	TRBV3-1/TRBV3-2	-	TRBJ2-5	TGTGCCAGCAGCCGGAGTGGGACAGGGAGTGGTCAGACCCAGTACTTC	CASSRSGTGSGQTQYF
TRBD1	TRBV6-5	-	TRBJ2-7	TGTGCCAGCAGCCACTGGGGACAGCAATACGAGCAGTACTTC	CASSHWGQQYEQYF
-	TRBV28	-	TRBJ2-7	TGTGCCAGCAGTTCCCCATCGCAGGGGACAAAGAACGAGCAGTACTTC	CASSSPSQGTKNEQYF
-	TRBV11-2	-	TRBJ1-3	TGTGCCAGCAGCCCGCGAGGGGGTTCTGGAAACACCATATATTTT	CASSPRGGSGNTIYF
TRBD1	TRBV6-1	-	TRBJ1-1	TGTGCCAGCAGTGAATACAGGGGGCTCCTGTCAGCTTTCTTT	CASSEYRGLLSAFF